This paragraph reports one T cell receptor (beta chain). The CDR3 is 12 amino acids. CDR1 is LNHDA, CDR2 SQIVND, per germline (reference sequence). The ends were cut back, 4 bases at V and 2 bases at J, with 5 bases in the middle. The data were taken from a study of OX40 agonist ivuxolimab in advanced cancers. Study at large: Of the patients, three showed partial responses, one with hepatocellular carcinoma and two with cutaneous melanoma.

This table comes from immunoSEQ multiplex PCR, and its TCRdb copy is limited to in-frame clones, with some not included. The sample contains 100,000 or so clones, around nine tenths of which appear only once. This TCR was sampled from an adult with an advanced solid tumor such as melanoma, head and neck, liver or kidney cancer. Sequencing used CD4+ or CD8+ T cells sorted from blood, obtained in a trial of the OX40 agonist ivuxolimab. The V call is TRBV19, the J call TRBJ2-5, with a weak D call TRBD1 (5 bases). This CDR3 reads CASSTGQETQYF. CDR3 sequence (DNA): TGTGCCAGTAGTACAGGGCAAGAGACCCAGTACTTC.